This TCR beta chain comes out of a study of Graves' ophthalmopathy and Graves' hyperthyroidism. Study results and limitations: In blood appeared most of the expanded thyroid clonotypes whose frequency exceeded 0.001. Ophthalmopathy progression cases were predicted by the model with roughly 71% sensitivity and 72.22% specificity.

Note on this clonotype: Its target is not known.

Symptoms, serum thyroxine and TRAb, thyroid ultrasound, and orbital computed tomography formed the diagnostic basis. Germline V gene sequence: CDR1 DFQATT, CDR2 SNEGSKA (reference sequence). This CDR3 is 12 amino acids long. Trimming removed 1 base at V and 4 bases at J, with 7 bases between. RNA transcripts served as template for amplifying TCR beta CDR3 sequences. The first-round RT-PCR employed HTBI primers together with the Qiagen OneStep RT-PCR kit. A multiplex PCR was then performed as the second round. A single record per CDR3 protein comes from TCRdb applying MiXCR to the multiplex PCR reads. In the table there are about 740,000 distinct CDR3 sequences, 40% of which are singletons.

The chain uses TRBV20-1 and TRBJ2-5; the D gene is possibly TRBD1 (5 bases). The sequence was collected from an adult man with Graves' ophthalmopathy. Input material: peripheral blood. The CDR3 region has the DNA TGCAGTGCTAGAGGAGACAGAGAGACCCAGTACTTC. Encoded protein: CSARGDRETQYF.